This section outlines one TCR beta chain sequence together with its context. This CDR3 is built from 12 residues. The germline V and J ends were trimmed by 3 bases and 4 bases, with 7 bases remaining between them. Germline V gene data show CDR1 as MGHDK and CDR2 as SYGVNS. The data originate from a study of T cell responses to AZD1222 COVID-19 vaccine. This table comes from immunoSEQ multiplex PCR, and its TCRdb copy is limited to in-frame clones, with some not included. The sample shows approximately 75,000 clones, more than 75% of them seen only once. The receptor comes from an adult who received the AZD1222 COVID-19 vaccine. The V gene is TRBV25-1, the J gene TRBJ2-7; D may correspond to TRBD1 or TRBD2 (5 bases each). The source material was peripheral blood, sampled 28 days after the second AZD1222 dose. In DNA form, the CDR3 reads TGTGCCAGCAGTGATGGGGGATACGAGCAGTACTTC. Amino acids: CASSDGGYEQYF.